The 8 T cell receptor beta chains given below trace back to one sample, sequenced in a study of a mutant IDH1 vaccine in newly diagnosed glioma. The time point is: baseline, week 1 (first vaccination visit). Treatment in this sample: pre-vaccination baseline after standard-of-care therapy. Method: immunoSEQ multiplex PCR; TCRdb's copy keeps in-frame clones and lacks some. Of around 59,000 clones in the sample, approximately 91% were seen once. The specimen was PBMCs, collected from a glioma patient treated with radiotherapy, temozolomide or both. These receptors all stem from a man aged 50 to 59 with glioma.

V gene TRBV5-1 combines with J gene TRBJ1-1; no firm D call. The V gene lost 2 bases and the J gene lost 1 base, with 9 bases spanning the gap. CDR3 length: 14 residues. The germline V gene has CDR1 SGHRS and CDR2 YFSETQ. CDR3 protein: CASSFFTGNTEAFF. The DNA for the CDR3 is TGCGCCAGCAGCTTCTTTACCGGGAACACTGAAGCTTTCTTT.

This sequence joins TRBV9 and TRBJ2-3, with a possible D match to TRBD2 (5 bases). Germline V gene lookup returns CDR1 SGDLS and CDR2 YYNGEE. Trimming cost V 6 bases and J 2 bases, with 13 bases left between them. This CDR3 is 14 amino acids long. Here the CDR3 reads CASNPRGPTDTQYF. The CDR3 DNA reads as TGTGCCAGCAACCCCCGCGGGCCCACAGATACGCAGTATTTT.

This clone was detected only a few times. The chain combines TRBV18 with TRBJ2-3; the D is unclear. CDR1 and CDR2 from the germline V gene are KGHSH and LQKENI. There are 13 residues in the CDR3. The ends were cut back, 2 bases at V and 2 bases at J, with 5 bases in the middle. For the CDR3, the DNA is TGTGCCAGCTCACCATTCCTCACAGATACGCAGTATTTT. Residues: CASSPFLTDTQYF.

The chain uses TRBV2 and TRBJ2-7; a possible D gene is TRBD1 (5 bases). This CDR3 contains 11 residues. Germline V CDR1 and CDR2: SNHLY, FYNNEI. V lost 8 bases, J lost 3 bases, and 8 bases lay in between. The CDR3 protein is CASATVYEQYF. CDR3 bases: TGTGCCAGCGCGACAGTCTACGAGCAGTACTTC. Looking up the rest from reference TRBV2 and TRBJ2-7 gives the full variable domain: EPEVTQTPSHQVTQMGQEVILRCVPISNHLYFYWYRQILGQKVEFLVSFYNNEISEKSEIFDDQFSVERPDGSNFTLKIRSTKLEDSAMYFCASATVYEQYFGPGTRLTVT.

The chain recombines TRBV19 with TRBJ2-1; 12 positions agree with TRBD2. CDR3 length: 18 residues. Germline-derived CDR1 and CDR2 are LNHDA and SQIVND (reference sequence). Trimming at V came to 6 bases and at J to 7 bases, leaving 16 bases not matched to a gene. CDR3 residues: CASRSLGWGTSGPNEQFF. DNA of the CDR3: TGTGCCAGTAGAAGTTTGGGGTGGGGGACTAGCGGGCCTAATGAGCAGTTCTTC. Looking up the rest from reference TRBV19 and TRBJ2-1 gives the full variable domain: DGGITQSPKYLFRKEGQNVTLSCEQNLNHDAMYWYRQDPGQGLRLIYYSQIVNDFQKGDIAEGYSVSREKKESFPLTVTSAQKNPTAFYLCASRSLGWGTSGPNEQFFGPGTRLTVL.

This clone was seen more than once but under ten times. This chain connects TRBV5-1 to TRBJ1-1; D remains unclear. Trimming stripped 4 bases from V and 3 bases from J, with 22 bases between. The CDR3 length is 17 residues. The germline V gene has CDR1 SGHRS and CDR2 YFSETQ. The CDR3 spells CASSIRPISQADTEAFF. CDR3 DNA: TGCGCCAGCAGCATCCGTCCCATCAGCCAGGCTGACACTGAAGCTTTCTTT. Looking up the rest from reference TRBV5-1 and TRBJ1-1 gives the full variable domain: KAGVTQTPRYLIKTRGQQVTLSCSPISGHRSVSWYQQTPGQGLQFLFEYFSETQRNKGNFPGRFSGRQFSNSRSEMNVSTLELGDSALYLCASSIRPISQADTEAFFGQGTRLTVV.

V gene TRBV28 combines with J gene TRBJ2-3; 10 nucleotides align to TRBD2. The junction had 6 bases not matched to a gene; V was cut back by 5 bases and J by 1 base. Germline V gives CDR1 MDHEN, CDR2 SYDVKM. The CDR3 runs 16 residues. CDR3 sequence reads: CASSPRLAGRTDTQYF. CDR3 DNA sequence: TGTGCCAGCAGTCCGAGACTAGCGGGTCGCACAGATACGCAGTATTTT. Complete variable domain (other parts from reference TRBV28 and TRBJ2-3): DVKVTQSSRYLVKRTGEKVFLECVQDMDHENMFWYRQDPGLGLRLIYFSYDVKMKEKGDIPEGYSVSREKKERFSLILESASTNQTSMYLCASSPRLAGRTDTQYFGPGTRLTVL.

The CDR3 bases are TGTGCCAGTAGTATTTCGGGACAGGCTGGAAACACCATATATTTT. This gives the protein CASSISGQAGNTIYF. The V call is TRBV19, the J call TRBJ1-3; 8 bases are a match to TRBD1. V trimming: 3 bases; J trimming: 2 bases; junction bases outside the gene matches: 3. Germline CDR1 and CDR2: LNHDA and SQIVND (reference sequence). The CDR3 extends over 15 amino acids.